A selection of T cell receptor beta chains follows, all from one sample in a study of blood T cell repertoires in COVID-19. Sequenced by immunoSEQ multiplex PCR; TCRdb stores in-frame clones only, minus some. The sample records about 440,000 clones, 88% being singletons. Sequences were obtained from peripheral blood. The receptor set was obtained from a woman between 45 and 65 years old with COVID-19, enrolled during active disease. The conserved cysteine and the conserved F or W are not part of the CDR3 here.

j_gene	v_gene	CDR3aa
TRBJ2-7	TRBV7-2	ASSLGNRVSYEQY
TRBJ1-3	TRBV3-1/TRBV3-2	ASSQIRNTIY
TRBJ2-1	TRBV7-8	ASSLRDSGGADEQF
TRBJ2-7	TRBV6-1	ASRTSGVLNEQY
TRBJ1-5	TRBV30	AWSPRGNQPQH
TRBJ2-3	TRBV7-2	ASSLLLGGGGTQY
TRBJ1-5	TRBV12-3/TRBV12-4	ASSVTGSQPQH
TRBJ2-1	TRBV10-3	AIKGLAGGNEQF
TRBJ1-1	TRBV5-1	ASSLQASNTEAF
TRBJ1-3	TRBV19	ASSISRGGRGLGNTIY
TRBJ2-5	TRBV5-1	ASSLGTTQETQY
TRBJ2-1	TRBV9	ASTVDPEFNEQF
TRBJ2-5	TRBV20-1	SASDREAETQY
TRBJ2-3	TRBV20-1	SARDRARDTQY
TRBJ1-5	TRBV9	ASSVVPGQPQH
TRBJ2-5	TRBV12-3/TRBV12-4	ASSIRGTETQY
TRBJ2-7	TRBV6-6	ASSYSRDRGYEQY
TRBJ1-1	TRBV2	ASSSAWGQGRNTEAF
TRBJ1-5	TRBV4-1	ASSQDPGTGGYQPQH
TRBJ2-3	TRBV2	ASSGRQGARNTQY
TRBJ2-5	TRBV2	ASSEAAGSQETQY
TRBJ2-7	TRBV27	ASGPQTGLSYEQY
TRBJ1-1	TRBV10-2	ASSETGAKAF
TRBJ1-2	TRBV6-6	ASRIDSTNYGYT
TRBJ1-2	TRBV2	AMGEGNYGYT
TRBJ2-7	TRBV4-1	ASSRQTGTGAYEQY
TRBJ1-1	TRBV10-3	AISESGDRGRAF
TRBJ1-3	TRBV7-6	ASSSPRGEGNTIY
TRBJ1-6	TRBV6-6	ASSPQGPNNSPLH
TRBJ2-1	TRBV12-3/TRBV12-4	ASRLGLAKEF
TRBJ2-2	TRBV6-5	ASSRPTGAGELF
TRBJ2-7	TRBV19	ASSGGSSNSYEQY
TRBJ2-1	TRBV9	ASSVLHSERGQNNEQF
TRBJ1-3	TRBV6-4	ASSEDKSSGNTIY
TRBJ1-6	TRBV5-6	ASSRESSYNSPLH
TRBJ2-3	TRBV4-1	ASSLLGGSGTQY
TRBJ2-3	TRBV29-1	SVGRGRDTQY
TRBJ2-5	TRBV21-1	ASSPPPRDRVRPAHQETQY
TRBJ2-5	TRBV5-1	ASSSKTSGGLETQY
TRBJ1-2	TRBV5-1	ASSFKNSVTNYGYT